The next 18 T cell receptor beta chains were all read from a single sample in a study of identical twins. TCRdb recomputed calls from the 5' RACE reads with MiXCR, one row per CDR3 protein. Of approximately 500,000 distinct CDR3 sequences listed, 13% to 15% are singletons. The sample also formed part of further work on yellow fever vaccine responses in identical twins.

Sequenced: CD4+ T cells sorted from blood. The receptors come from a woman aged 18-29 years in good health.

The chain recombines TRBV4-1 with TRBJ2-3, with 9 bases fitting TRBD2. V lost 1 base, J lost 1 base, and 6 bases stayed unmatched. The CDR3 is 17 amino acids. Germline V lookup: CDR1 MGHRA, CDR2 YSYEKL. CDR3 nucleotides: TGCGCCAGCAGCCAAGTCACGGCGGGAGGGCGCACAGATACGCAGTATTTT. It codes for CASSQVTAGGRTDTQYF.

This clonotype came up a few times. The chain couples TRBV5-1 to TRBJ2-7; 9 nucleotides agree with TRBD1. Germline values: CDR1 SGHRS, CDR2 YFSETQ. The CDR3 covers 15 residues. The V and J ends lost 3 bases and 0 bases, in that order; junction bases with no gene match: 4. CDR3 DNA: TGCGCCAGCAGCTCCTGGACAGGGGTCTCCTACGAGCAGTACTTC. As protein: CASSSWTGVSYEQYF.

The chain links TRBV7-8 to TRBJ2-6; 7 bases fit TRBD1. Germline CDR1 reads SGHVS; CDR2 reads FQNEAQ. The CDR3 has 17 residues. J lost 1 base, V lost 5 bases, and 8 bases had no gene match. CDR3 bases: TGTGCCAGCAGCCCACAGGGGCCCACATCTGGGGCCAACGTCCTGACTTTC. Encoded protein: CASSPQGPTSGANVLTF.

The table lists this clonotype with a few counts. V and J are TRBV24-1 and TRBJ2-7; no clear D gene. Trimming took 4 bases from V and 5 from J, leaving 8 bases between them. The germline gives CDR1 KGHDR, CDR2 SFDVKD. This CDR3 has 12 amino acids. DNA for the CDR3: TGTGCCACCAGTGACCGAACACACGAGCAGTACTTC. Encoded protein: CATSDRTHEQYF.

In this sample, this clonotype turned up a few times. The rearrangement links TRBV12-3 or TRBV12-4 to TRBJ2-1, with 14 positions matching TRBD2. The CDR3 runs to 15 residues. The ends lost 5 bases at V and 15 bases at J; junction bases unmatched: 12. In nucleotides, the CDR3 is TGTGCCAGCAGTAAATCCGGGACTAGCGGGGGCCGGGGGTTCTTC. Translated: CASSKSGTSGGRGFF.

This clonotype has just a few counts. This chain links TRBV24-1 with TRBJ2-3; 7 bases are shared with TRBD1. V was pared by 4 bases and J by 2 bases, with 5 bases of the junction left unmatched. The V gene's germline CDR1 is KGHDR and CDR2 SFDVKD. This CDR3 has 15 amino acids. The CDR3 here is CATSERTGFTDTQYF. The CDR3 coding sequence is TGTGCCACCAGTGAACGGACAGGATTCACAGATACGCAGTATTTT.

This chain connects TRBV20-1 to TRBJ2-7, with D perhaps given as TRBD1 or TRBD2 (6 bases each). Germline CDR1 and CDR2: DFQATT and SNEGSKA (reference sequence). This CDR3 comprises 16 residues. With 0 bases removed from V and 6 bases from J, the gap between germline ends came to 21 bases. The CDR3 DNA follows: TGCAGTGCTAGAGATTCAGGGGCCCCCCGGGAGACCGAGCAGTACTTC. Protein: CSARDSGAPRETEQYF.

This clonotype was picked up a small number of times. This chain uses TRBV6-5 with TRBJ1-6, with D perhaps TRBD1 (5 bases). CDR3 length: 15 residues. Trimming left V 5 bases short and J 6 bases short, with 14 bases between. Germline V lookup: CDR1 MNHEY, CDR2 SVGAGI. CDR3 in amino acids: CASSNRQSVNSPLHF. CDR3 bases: TGTGCCAGCAGTAACCGACAGTCGGTTAATTCACCCCTCCACTTT.

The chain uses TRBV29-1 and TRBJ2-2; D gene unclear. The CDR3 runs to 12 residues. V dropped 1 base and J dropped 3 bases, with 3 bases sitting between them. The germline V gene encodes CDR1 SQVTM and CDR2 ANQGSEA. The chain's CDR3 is CSVEVYTGELFF. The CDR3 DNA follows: TGCAGCGTTGAAGTCTACACCGGGGAGCTGTTTTTT.

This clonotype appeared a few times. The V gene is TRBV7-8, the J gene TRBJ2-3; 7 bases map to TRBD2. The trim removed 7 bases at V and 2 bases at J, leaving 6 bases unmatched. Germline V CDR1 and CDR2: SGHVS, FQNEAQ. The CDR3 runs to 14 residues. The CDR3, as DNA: TGTGCCAGCAACGAAGCGGGAATCACAGATACGCAGTATTTT. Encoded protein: CASNEAGITDTQYF. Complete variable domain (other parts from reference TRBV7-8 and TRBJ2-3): GAGVSQSPRYKVAKRGQDVALRCDPISGHVSLFWYQQALGQGPEFLTYFQNEAQLDKSGLPSDRFFAERPEGSVSTLKIQRTQQEDSAVYLCASNEAGITDTQYFGPGTRLTVL.

The CDR3 sequence is CSVVGGGQETQYF. CDR3 coding DNA: TGCAGCGTTGTTGGGGGGGGCCAAGAGACCCAGTACTTC. The chain is built from TRBV29-1 and TRBJ2-5, with 7 bases fitting TRBD2. The junction had 3 bases not matched to a gene; V was cut back by 4 bases and J by 1 base. The CDR3 covers 13 residues. CDR1 and CDR2 from the germline V gene are SQVTM and ANQGSEA. The complete variable domain, with remaining parts taken from reference TRBV29-1 and TRBJ2-5, reads SAVISQKPSRDICQRGTSLTIQCQVDSQVTMMFWYRQQPGQSLTLIATANQGSEATYESGFVIDKFPISRPNLTFSTLTVSNMSPEDSSIYLCSVVGGGQETQYFGPGTRLLVL.

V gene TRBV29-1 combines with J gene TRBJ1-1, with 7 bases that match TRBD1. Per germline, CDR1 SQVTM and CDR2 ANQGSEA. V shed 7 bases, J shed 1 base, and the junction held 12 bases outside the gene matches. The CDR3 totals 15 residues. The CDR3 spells CSAQRGWDRNTEAFF. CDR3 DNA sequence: TGCAGCGCCCAGCGGGGGTGGGACAGGAACACTGAAGCTTTCTTT.

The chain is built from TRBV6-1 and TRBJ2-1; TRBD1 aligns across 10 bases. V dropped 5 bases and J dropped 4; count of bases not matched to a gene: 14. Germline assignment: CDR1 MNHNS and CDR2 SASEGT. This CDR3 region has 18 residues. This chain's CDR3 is CASSTLTTGGLGYNEQFF. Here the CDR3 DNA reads TGTGCCAGCAGTACCTTGACGACAGGGGGCCTTGGATACAATGAGCAGTTCTTC.

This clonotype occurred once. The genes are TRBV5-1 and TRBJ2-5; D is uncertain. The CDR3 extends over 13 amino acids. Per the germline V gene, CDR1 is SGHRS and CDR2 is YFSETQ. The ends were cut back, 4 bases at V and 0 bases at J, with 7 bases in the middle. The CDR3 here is CASSLMYQETQYF. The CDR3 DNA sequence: TGCGCCAGCAGCCTAATGTACCAAGAGACCCAGTACTTC. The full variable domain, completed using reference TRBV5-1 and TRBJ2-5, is KAGVTQTPRYLIKTRGQQVTLSCSPISGHRSVSWYQQTPGQGLQFLFEYFSETQRNKGNFPGRFSGRQFSNSRSEMNVSTLELGDSALYLCASSLMYQETQYFGPGTRLLVL.

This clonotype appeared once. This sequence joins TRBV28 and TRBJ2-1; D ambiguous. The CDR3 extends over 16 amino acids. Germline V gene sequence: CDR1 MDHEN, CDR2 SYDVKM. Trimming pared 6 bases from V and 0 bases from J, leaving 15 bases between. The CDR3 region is CASSSALGFSYNEQFF. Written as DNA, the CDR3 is TGTGCCAGCAGCTCCGCCTTAGGATTCTCCTACAATGAGCAGTTCTTC. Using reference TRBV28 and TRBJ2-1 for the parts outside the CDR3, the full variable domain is DVKVTQSSRYLVKRTGEKVFLECVQDMDHENMFWYRQDPGLGLRLIYFSYDVKMKEKGDIPEGYSVSREKKERFSLILESASTNQTSMYLCASSSALGFSYNEQFFGPGTRLTVL.

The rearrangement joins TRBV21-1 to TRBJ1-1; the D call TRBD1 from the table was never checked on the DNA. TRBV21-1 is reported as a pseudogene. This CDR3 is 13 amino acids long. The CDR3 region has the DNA TGTGCCAGCAGCAACTATATCAGGGGGCGAGCTTTCTTT. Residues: CASSNYIRGRAFF.

CDR3 nucleotides: TGTGCCAGCAGCTATTCCGTCAGGGTCGGCACCGGGGAGCTGTTTTTT. Translating gives CASSYSVRVGTGELFF. The rearrangement joins TRBV7-9 to TRBJ2-2; possibly TRBD1 for D (5 bases). Trimming cost V 4 bases and J 4 bases, with 16 bases left between them. Germline V gene lookup returns CDR1 SEHNR and CDR2 FQNEAQ (reference sequence). This CDR3 contains 16 residues.

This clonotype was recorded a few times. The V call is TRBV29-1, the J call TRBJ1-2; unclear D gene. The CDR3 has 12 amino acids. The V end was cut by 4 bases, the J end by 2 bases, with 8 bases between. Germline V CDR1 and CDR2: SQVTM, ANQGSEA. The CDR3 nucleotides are TGCAGCGTTGGGGAGGTAAACTATGGCTACACCTTC. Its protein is CSVGEVNYGYTF.